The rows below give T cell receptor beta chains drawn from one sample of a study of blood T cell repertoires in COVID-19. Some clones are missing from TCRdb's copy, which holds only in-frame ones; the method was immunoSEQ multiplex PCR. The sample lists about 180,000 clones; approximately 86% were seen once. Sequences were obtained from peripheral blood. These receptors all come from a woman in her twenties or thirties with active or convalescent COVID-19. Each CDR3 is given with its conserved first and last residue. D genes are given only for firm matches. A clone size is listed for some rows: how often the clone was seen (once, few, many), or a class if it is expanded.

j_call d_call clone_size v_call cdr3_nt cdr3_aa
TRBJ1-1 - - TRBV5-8 TGTGCCAGCAGCTTGGACAGGAAGATCGTGAACACTGAAGCTTTCTTT CASSLDRKIVNTEAFF
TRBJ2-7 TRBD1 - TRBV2 TGTGCCAGCAGCTGGACAGGGGGGAGCAACGAGCAGTACTTC CASSWTGGSNEQYF
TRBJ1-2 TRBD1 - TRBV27 TGTGCCAGCAGTTTAGGGACAGACAACTATGGCTACACCTTC CASSLGTDNYGYTF
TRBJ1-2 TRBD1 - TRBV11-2 TGTGCCAGCAGCTGGACAGGCTCTAACTATGGCTACACCTTC CASSWTGSNYGYTF
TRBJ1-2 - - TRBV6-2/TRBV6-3 TGTGCCAGCAGTTACGACAGTTCAGTGATGGGCTACACCTTC CASSYDSSVMGYTF
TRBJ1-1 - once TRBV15 TGTGCCACCAGAGGACAGCTCAACACTGAAGCTTTCTTT CATRGQLNTEAFF
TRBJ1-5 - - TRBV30 TGTGCCTGGAGTCGCGATCTTCGAGGCAATCAGCCCCAGCATTTT CAWSRDLRGNQPQHF
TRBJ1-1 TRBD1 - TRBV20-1 TGCAGTGCGAGTTCCTACAGGGGCACTGAAGCTTTCTTT CSASSYRGTEAFF
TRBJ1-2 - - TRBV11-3 TGTGCCAGCAGCTTAGTTCGGGGGTCTTCCTATGGCTACACCTTC CASSLVRGSSYGYTF
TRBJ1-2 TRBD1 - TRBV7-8 TGTGCCAGCAGCATGGACAGGGCTAACTATGGCTACACCTTC CASSMDRANYGYTF
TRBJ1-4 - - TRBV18 TGTGCCAGCTCACCCTCCGGGGGGAATGAAAAACTGTTTTTT CASSPSGGNEKLFF
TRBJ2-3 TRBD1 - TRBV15 TGTGCCACCAGCAGAGGACCGGGACAGGAGTTCTCCACAGATACGCAGTATTTT CATSRGPGQEFSTDTQYF
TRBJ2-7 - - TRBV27 TGTGCCAGCAGTTTATCGCAGGGTAGCTCCTACGAGCAGTACTTC CASSLSQGSSYEQYF
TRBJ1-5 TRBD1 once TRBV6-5 TGTGCCAGCAGGACGGACAGGACCGATCAGCCCCAGCATTTT CASRTDRTDQPQHF
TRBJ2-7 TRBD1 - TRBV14 TGTGCCAGCAGCCAAGGTTTGCACAGGGGGATCTCCTACGAGCAGTACTTC CASSQGLHRGISYEQYF
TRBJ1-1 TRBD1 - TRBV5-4 TGTGCCAGCAGCTCTAGACAGGGGATCGCGACTGAAGCTTTCTTT CASSSRQGIATEAFF
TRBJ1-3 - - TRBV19 TGTGCCAGTAGTATAGATCGGTTTACTGGAAACACCATATATTTT CASSIDRFTGNTIYF
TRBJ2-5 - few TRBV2 TGTGCCAGCAGTAGTCAGGGGATTTCACAAGAGACCCAGTACTTC CASSSQGISQETQYF
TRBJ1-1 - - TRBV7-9 TGTGCCAGCAGCCCACGACAGGCGATGAACGCTGAAGCTTTCTTT CASSPRQAMNAEAFF
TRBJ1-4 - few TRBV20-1 TGCAGTGCTCCCCTAGTAGAAAAACTGTTTTTT CSAPLVEKLFF
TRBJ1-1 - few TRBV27 TGTGCCAGCAGCCCCCTAGACAGGCCCACTGAAGCTTTCTTT CASSPLDRPTEAFF
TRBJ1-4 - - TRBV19 TGTGCCAGTAGTATAGCGGGAACCGCAACTAATGAAAAACTGTTTTTT CASSIAGTATNEKLFF
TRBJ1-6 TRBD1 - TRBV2 TGTGCCAGCAGTACCACGACAGGGATGGATTCACCCCTCCACTTT CASSTTTGMDSPLHF
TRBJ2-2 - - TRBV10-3 TGTGCCATCAGTGCGGTTCAGGACAGCTACACCGGGGAGCTGTTTTTT CAISAVQDSYTGELFF
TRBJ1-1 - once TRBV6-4 TGTGCCAGCAGTGACACGTTCAGGCAGCCAAACACTGAAGCTTTCTTT CASSDTFRQPNTEAFF
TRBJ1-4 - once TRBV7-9 TGTGCCAGCAGCTTAGGCGGGGGCTCGGGTGAAAAACTGTTTTTT CASSLGGGSGEKLFF
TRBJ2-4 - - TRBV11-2 TGTGCCAGCAGCTCCGGGACTCTAAACATTCAGTACTTC CASSSGTLNIQYF
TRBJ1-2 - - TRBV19 TGTGCCAGTAGGCAAGGGGCAGGGACTAACTATGGCTACACCTTC CASRQGAGTNYGYTF
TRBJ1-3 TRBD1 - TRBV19 TGTGCCAGTATGATCCAGGGGGCGCCGGGCTCTGGAAACACCATATATTTT CASMIQGAPGSGNTIYF
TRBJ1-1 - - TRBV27 TGTGCCAGCAGTTTCCAGGTGAACGCTGAAGCTTTCTTT CASSFQVNAEAFF
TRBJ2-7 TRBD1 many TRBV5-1 TGCGCCAGCAGCGGGACCGGGACAGGGTACGAGCAGTACTTC CASSGTGTGYEQYF
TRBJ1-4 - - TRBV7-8 TGTGCCAGCAGCATTAGCGGGCAGGGTAATGAAAAACTGTTTTTT CASSISGQGNEKLFF